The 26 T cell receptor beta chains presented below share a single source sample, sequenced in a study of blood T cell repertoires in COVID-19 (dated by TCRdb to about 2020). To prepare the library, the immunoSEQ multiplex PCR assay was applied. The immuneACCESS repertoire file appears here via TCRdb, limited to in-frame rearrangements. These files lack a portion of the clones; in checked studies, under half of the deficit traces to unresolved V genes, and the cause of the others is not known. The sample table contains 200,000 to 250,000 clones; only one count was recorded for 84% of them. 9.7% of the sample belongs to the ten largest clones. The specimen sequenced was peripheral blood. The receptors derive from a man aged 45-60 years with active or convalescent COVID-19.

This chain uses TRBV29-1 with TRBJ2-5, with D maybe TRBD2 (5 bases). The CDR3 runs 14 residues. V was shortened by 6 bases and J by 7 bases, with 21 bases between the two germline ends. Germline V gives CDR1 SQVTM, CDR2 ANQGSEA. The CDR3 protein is CSVTQLRTSGTQYF. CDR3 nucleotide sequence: TGCAGCGTGACGCAACTGAGGACTTCGGGGACCCAGTACTTC. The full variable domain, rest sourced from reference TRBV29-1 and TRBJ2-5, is SAVISQKPSRDICQRGTSLTIQCQVDSQVTMMFWYRQQPGQSLTLIATANQGSEATYESGFVIDKFPISRPNLTFSTLTVSNMSPEDSSIYLCSVTQLRTSGTQYFGPGTRLLVL.

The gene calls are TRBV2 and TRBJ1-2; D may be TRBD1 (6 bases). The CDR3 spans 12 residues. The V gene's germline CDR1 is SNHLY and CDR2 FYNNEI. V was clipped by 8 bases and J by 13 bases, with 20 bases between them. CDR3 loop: CASLDSFFLGTF. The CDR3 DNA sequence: TGTGCCAGCCTGGACAGTTTTTTTTTAGGCACCTTC.

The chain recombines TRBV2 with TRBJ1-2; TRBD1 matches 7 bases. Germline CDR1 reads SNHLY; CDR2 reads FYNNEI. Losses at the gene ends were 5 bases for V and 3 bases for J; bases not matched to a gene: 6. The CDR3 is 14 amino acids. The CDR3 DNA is TGTGCCAGCAGTAGGGACAGCTCGCACTATGGCTACACCTTC. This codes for CASSRDSSHYGYTF.

CDR3 sequence reads: CASSVTSSGEQFF. Here the CDR3 DNA reads TGTGCCAGCAGCGTGACTAGCTCAGGTGAGCAGTTCTTC. J is TRBJ2-1 and V is TRBV9; 7 nucleotides match TRBD2. CDR1 is SGDLS, CDR2 YYNGEE, per germline. The CDR3 loop spans 13 amino acids. Losses at the gene ends were 2 bases for V and 9 bases for J; bases not matched to a gene: 5.

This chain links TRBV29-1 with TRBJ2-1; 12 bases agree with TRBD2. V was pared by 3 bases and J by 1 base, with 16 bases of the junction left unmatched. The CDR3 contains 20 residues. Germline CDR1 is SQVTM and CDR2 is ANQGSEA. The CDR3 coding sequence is TGCAGCGTTGACGAGACTAGCGGGAGAAGGATGGGAGAATCCTACAATGAGCAGTTCTTC. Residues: CSVDETSGRRMGESYNEQFF.

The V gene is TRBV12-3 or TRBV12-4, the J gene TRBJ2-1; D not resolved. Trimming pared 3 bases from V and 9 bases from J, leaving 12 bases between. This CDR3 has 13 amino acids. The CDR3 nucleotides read TGTGCCAGCAGTTTTAATCGTCGCGGTGAGCAGTTCTTC. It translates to CASSFNRRGEQFF.

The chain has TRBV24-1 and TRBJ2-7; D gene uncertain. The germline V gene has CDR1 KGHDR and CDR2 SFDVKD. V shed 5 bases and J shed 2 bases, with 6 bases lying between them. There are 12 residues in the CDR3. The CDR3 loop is CATSGSTYEQYF. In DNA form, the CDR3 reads TGTGCCACCAGTGGTTCAACCTACGAGCAGTACTTC.

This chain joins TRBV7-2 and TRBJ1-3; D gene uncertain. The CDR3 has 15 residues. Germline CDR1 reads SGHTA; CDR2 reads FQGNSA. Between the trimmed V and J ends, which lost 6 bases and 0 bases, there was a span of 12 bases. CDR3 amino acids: CASSLDIASGNTIYF. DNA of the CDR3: TGTGCCAGCAGTCTCGACATCGCCTCTGGAAACACCATATATTTT.

The CDR3 loop reads CASSPRGGTGANVLTF. The CDR3 bases are TGTGCCAGCTCGCCTCGAGGGGGCACTGGGGCCAACGTCCTGACTTTC. The chain joins TRBV6-6 to TRBJ2-6; 7 nucleotides match TRBD1. The CDR3 consists of 16 residues. J gave up 2 bases and V 8 bases, and 9 bases lay outside the gene matches. In germline, CDR1 is MNHNY, CDR2 SVGAGI (reference sequence).

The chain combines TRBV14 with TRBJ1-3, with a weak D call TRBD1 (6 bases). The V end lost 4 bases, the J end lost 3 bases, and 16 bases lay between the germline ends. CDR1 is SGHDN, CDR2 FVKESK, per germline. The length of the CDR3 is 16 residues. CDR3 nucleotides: TGTGCCAGCAGCCGACAAGGGACACAGGGTGGAAACACCATATATTTT. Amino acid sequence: CASSRQGTQGGNTIYF.

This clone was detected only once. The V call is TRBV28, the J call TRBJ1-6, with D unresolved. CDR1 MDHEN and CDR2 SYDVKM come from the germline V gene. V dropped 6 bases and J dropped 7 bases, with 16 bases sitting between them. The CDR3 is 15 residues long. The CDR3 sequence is CASSSLASGNSPLHF. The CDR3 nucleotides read TGTGCCAGCAGCTCTTTAGCTTCGGGGAATTCACCCCTCCACTTT.

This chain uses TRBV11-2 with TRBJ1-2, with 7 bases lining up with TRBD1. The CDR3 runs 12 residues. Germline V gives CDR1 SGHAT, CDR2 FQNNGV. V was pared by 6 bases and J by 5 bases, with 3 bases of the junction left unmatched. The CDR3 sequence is CASSPGGYGYTF. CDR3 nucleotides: TGTGCCAGCAGTCCAGGGGGTTATGGCTACACCTTC.

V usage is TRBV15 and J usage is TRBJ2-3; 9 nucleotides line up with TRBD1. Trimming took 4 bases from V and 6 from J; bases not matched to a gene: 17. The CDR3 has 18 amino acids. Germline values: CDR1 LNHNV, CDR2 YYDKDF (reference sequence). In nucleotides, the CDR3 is TGTGCCACCAGCATAACCCCTCCCGGGACAGGGAAGGAGGATACGCAGTATTTT. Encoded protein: CATSITPPGTGKEDTQYF.

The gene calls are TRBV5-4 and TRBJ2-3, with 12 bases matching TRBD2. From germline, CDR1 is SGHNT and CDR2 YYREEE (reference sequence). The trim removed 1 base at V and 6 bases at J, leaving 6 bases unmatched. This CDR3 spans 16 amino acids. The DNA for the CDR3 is TGTGCCAGCAGCTTGCGACTAGCGGGAGCGTCGGATACGCAGTATTTT. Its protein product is CASSLRLAGASDTQYF. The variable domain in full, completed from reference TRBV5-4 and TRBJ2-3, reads ETGVTQSPTHLIKTRGQQVTLRCSSQSGHNTVSWYQQALGQGPQFIFQYYREEENGRGNFPPRFSGLQFPNYSSELNVNALELDDSALYLCASSLRLAGASDTQYFGPGTRLTVL.

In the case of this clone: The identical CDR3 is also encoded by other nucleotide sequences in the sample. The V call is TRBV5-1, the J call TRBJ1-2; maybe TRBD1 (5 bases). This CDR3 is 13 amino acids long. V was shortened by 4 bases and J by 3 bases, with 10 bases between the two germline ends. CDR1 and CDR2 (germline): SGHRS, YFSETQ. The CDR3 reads CASSGQGDYGYTF. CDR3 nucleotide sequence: TGCGCCAGCAGCGGTCAAGGGGACTATGGCTACACCTTC.

Written as DNA, the CDR3 is TGTGCCAGCAGCCCGGGGGGCGGGAGTTGGGAAGAGACCCAGTACTTC. Its translation is CASSPGGGSWEETQYF. The chain employs TRBV9 and TRBJ2-5; tentatively, D is TRBD2 (7 bases). Trimming left V 4 bases short and J 3 bases short, with 19 bases between. Germline V gives CDR1 SGDLS, CDR2 YYNGEE. This CDR3 has 16 amino acids.

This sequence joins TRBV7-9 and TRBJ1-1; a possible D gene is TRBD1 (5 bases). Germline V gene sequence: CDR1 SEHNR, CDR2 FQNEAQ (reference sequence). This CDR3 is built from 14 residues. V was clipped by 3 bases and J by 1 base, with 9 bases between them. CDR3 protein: CASSLMTANTEAFF. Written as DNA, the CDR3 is TGTGCCAGCAGCTTGATGACAGCGAACACTGAAGCTTTCTTT.

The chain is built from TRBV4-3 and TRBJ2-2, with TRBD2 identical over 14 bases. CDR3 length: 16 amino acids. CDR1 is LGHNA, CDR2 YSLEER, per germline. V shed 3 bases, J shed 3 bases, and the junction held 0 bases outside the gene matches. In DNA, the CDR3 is TGCGCCAGCAGCCAGGGACTAGCGGGAGACACCGGGGAGCTGTTTTTT. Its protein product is CASSQGLAGDTGELFF.

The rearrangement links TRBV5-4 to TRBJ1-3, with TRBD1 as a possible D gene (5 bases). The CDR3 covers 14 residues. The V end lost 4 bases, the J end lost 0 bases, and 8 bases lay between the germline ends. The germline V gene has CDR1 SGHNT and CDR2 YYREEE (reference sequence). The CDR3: CASSGDFSGNTIYF. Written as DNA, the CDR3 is TGTGCCAGCAGCGGGGACTTCTCTGGAAACACCATATATTTT.

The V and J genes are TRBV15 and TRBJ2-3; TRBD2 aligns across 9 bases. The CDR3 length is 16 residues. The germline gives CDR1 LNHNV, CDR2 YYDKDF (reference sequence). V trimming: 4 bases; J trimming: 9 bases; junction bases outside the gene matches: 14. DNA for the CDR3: TGTGCCACCAGCATTCCCCAAGCGGGAGGTGCCCGGACGCAGTATTTT. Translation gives CATSIPQAGGARTQYF. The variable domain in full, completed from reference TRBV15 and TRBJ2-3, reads DAMVIQNPRYQVTQFGKPVTLSCSQTLNHNVMYWYQQKSSQAPKLLFHYYDKDFNNEADTPDNFQSRRPNTSFCFLDIRSPGLGDTAMYLCATSIPQAGGARTQYFGPGTRLTVL.

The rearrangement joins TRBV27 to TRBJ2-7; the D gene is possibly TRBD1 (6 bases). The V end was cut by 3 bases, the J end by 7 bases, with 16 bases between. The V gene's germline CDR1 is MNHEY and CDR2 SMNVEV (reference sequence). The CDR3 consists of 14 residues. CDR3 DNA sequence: TGTGCCAGCAGTTTGTCGGGGACAAGTCGGGAGCAGTACTTC. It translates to CASSLSGTSREQYF.

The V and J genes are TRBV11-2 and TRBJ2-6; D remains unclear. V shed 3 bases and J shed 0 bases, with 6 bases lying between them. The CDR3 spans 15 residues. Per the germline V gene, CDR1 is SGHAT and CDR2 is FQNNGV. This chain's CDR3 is CASSFGYSGANVLTF. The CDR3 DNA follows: TGTGCCAGCAGCTTCGGGTACTCTGGGGCCAACGTCCTGACTTTC. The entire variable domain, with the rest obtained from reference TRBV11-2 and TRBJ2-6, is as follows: EAGVAQSPRYKIIEKRQSVAFWCNPISGHATLYWYQQILGQGPKLLIQFQNNGVVDDSQLPKDRFSAERLKGVDSTLKIQPAKLEDSAVYLCASSFGYSGANVLTFGAGSRLTVL.

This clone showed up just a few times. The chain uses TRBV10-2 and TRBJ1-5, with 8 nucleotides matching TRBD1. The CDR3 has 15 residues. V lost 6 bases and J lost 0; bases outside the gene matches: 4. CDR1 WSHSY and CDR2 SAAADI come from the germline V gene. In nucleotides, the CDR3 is TGCGCCAGCAGAGGACAGGGCCTTAGCAATCAGCCCCAGCATTTT. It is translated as CASRGQGLSNQPQHF.

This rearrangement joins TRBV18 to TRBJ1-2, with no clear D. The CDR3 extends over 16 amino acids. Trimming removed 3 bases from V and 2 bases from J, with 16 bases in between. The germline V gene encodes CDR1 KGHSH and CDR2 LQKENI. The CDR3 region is CASSPIRNALNYGYTF. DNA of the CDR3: TGTGCCAGCTCACCTATCAGGAACGCCCTAAACTATGGCTACACCTTC.

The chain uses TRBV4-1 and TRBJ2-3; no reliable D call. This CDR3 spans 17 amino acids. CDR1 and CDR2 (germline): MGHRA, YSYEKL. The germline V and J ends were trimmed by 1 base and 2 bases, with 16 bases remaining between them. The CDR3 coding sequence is TGCGCCAGCAGCCAAGTCATCAACTACGCTTCCACAGATACGCAGTATTTT. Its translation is CASSQVINYASTDTQYF.

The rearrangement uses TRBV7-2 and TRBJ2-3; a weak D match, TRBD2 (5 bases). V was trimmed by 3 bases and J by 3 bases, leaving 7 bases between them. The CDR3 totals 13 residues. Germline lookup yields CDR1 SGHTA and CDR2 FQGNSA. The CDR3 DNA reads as TGTGCCAGCAGCTTCGGGGTGACAGATACGCAGTATTTT. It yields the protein CASSFGVTDTQYF.